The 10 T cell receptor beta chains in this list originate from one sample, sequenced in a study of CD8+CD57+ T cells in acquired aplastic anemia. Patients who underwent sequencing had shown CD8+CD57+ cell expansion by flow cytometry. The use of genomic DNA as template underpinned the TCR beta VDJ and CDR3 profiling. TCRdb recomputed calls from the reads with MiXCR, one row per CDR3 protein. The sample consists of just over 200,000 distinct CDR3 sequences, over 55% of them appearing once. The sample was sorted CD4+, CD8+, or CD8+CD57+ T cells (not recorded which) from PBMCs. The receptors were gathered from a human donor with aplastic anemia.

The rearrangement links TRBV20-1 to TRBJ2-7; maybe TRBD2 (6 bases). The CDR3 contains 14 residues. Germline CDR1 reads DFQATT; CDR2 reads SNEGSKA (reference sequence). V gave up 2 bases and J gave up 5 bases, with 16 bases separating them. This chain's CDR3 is CSARNLARLDEQYF. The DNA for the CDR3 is TGCAGTGCTAGAAATCTAGCGAGGTTGGACGAGCAGTACTTC.

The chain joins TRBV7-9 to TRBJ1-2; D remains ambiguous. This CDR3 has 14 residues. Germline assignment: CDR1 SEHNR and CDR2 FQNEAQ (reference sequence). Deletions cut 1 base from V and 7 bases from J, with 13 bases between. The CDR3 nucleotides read TGTGCCAGCAGCTTAGGGTGGGCTTTCGGTGGCTACACCTTC. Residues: CASSLGWAFGGYTF.

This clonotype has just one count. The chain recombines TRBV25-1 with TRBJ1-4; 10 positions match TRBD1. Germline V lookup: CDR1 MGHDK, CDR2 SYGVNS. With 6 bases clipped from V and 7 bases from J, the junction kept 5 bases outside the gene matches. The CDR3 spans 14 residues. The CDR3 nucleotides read TGTGCCAGCAGGAAAGGACAGGGGGGTGAAAAACTGTTTTTT. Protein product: CASRKGQGGEKLFF.

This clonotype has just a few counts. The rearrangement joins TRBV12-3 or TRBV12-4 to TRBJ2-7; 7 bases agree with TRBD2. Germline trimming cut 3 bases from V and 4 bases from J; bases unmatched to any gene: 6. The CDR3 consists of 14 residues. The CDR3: CASSLAAGNYEQYF. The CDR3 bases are TGTGCCAGCAGTTTGGCAGCGGGAAATTACGAGCAGTACTTC.

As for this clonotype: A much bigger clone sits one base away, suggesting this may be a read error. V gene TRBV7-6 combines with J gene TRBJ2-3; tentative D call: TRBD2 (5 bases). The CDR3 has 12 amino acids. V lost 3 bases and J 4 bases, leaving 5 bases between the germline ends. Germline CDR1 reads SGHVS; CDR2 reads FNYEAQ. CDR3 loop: CASSFSADTQYF. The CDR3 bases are TGTGCCAGCAGCTTTAGCGCAGATACGCAGTATTTT.

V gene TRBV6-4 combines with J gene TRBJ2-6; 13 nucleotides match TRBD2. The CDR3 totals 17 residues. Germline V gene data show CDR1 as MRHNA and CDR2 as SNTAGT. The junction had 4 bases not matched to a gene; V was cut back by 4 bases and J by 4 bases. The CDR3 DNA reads TGTGCCAGCAGTGGGACTAGCGGGGGATCAGGGGCCAACGTCCTGACTTTC. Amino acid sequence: CASSGTSGGSGANVLTF.

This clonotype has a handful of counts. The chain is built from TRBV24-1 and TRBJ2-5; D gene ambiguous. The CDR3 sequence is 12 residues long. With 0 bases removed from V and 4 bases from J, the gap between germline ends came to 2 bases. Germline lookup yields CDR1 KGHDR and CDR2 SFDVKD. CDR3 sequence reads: CATSDLTETQYF. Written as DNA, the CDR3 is TGTGCCACCAGTGATTTGACAGAGACCCAGTACTTC.

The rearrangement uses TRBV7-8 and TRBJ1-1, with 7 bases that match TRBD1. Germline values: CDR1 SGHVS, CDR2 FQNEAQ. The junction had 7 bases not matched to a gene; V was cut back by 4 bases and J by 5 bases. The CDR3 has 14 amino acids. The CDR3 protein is CASSSQGGRTEAFF. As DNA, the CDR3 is TGTGCCAGCAGCTCTCAGGGGGGGAGAACTGAAGCTTTCTTT.

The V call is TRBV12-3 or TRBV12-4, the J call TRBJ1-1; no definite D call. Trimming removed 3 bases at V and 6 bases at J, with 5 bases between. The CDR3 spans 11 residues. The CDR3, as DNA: TGTGCCAGCAGTTTTAGGGCTGAAGCTTTCTTT. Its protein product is CASSFRAEAFF.

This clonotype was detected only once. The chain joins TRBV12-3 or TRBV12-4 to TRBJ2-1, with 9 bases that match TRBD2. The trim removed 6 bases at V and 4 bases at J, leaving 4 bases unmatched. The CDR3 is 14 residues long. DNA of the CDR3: TGTGCCAGCAGCCTTAGCGGGGGATACAATGAGCAGTTCTTC. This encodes CASSLSGGYNEQFF.